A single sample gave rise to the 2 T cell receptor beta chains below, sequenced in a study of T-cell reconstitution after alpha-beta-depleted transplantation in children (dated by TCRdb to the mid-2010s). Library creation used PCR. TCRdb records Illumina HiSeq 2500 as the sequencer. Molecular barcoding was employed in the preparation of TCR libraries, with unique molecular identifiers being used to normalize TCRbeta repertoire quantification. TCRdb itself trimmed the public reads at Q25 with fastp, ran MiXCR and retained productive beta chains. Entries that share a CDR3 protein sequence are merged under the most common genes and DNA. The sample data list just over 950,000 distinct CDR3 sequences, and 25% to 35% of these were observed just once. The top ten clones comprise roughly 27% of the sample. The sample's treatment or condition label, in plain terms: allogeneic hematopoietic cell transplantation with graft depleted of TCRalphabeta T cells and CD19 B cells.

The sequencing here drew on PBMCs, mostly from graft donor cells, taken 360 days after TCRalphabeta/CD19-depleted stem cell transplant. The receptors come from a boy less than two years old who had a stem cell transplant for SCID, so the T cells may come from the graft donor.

The CDR3 is CASSLDHRYEQFF. The CDR3 coding sequence is TGTGCCAGCAGCTTAGATCATCGCTATGAGCAGTTCTTC. The rearrangement uses TRBV7-7 and TRBJ2-1, with unresolved D. Trimming pared 1 base from V and 8 bases from J, leaving 9 bases between. There are 13 residues in the CDR3. The germline gives CDR1 SSHAT, CDR2 FNYEAQ (reference sequence).

CDR3 protein: CSAAPSRTATNEKLFF. CDR3 bases: TGCAGTGCCGCACCTAGCAGGACAGCAACTAATGAAAAACTGTTTTTT. This chain uses TRBV20-1 with TRBJ1-4; a weak D match, TRBD1 (6 bases). V shed 6 bases and J shed 0 bases, with 17 bases lying between them. Germline V gives CDR1 DFQATT, CDR2 SNEGSKA (reference sequence). This CDR3 comprises 16 residues.